Listed below are T cell receptor beta chains from one sample, sequenced in a study of T cell responses to AZD1222 COVID-19 vaccine. Assay used: immunoSEQ multiplex PCR; TCRdb lists only in-frame clones, some missing. The data show roughly 120,000 clones, about 90% seen once. This sample comprised peripheral blood, obtained on day 0 of AZD1222 vaccination. These receptor sequences come from an adult in good health. The CDR3 runs from the conserved cysteine through the conserved F or W. The D gene is left open where the match is weak. Rows give clone size only sometimes, using once, few, many, or a class for an expanded clone.

NA	TRBJ2-5	NA	TRBV9	CASSASNRVEETQYF	TGTGCCAGCAGCGCTAGTAACAGGGTGGAAGAGACCCAGTACTTC
NA	TRBJ1-2	NA	TRBV9	CASSAGHYGYTF	TGTGCCAGCAGCGCAGGACACTATGGCTACACCTTC
NA	TRBJ1-5	NA	TRBV5-8	CASSLWLVGTADQPQHF	TGTGCCAGCAGCTTGTGGTTGGTCGGGACGGCTGATCAGCCCCAGCATTTT
NA	TRBJ2-1	NA	TRBV9	CASSRRGESSYNEQFF	TGTGCCAGCAGTCGTAGGGGGGAGAGCTCCTACAATGAGCAGTTCTTC
NA	TRBJ1-5	NA	TRBV19	CASMGNRNQPQHF	TGTGCCAGTATGGGGAACCGTAATCAGCCCCAGCATTTT
TRBD1	TRBJ2-2	few	TRBV15	CATSRSPGQGGPGELFF	TGTGCCACCAGCAGATCCCCGGGACAGGGAGGCCCCGGGGAGCTGTTTTTT
NA	TRBJ1-5	NA	TRBV27	CASRRLQGDNQPQHF	TGTGCCAGCAGGCGTCTGCAGGGCGATAATCAGCCCCAGCATTTT
TRBD1	TRBJ1-2	NA	TRBV7-6	CASSPGQGGGYTF	TGTGCCAGCAGCCCGGGACAGGGGGGCGGCTACACCTTC
NA	TRBJ2-7	NA	TRBV5-1	CASSTSPGRVSYEQYF	TGCGCCAGCAGCACCTCACCGGGCAGGGTATCGTACGAGCAGTACTTC
NA	TRBJ1-6	NA	TRBV5-1	CASSPEGGLDPLHF	TGCGCCAGCAGCCCAGAGGGCGGTCTCGACCCCCTCCACTTT
NA	TRBJ2-2	NA	TRBV7-3	CASSLLSSTGELFF	TGTGCCAGCAGCTTATTATCTTCTACCGGGGAGCTGTTTTTT
TRBD1	TRBJ2-1	NA	TRBV6-5	CATLRDRVTNEQFF	TGTGCCACCCTCCGGGACAGGGTCACCAATGAGCAGTTCTTC
NA	TRBJ1-4	NA	TRBV7-8	CASSPLGGALREKLFF	TGTGCCAGCAGCCCCCTGGGGGGGGCACTTCGGGAAAAACTGTTTTTT
NA	TRBJ1-6	NA	TRBV28	CAGLPGGSAYNSPLHF	TGTGCCGGCCTACCCGGGGGTTCGGCCTATAATTCACCCCTCCACTTT
TRBD1	TRBJ1-2	NA	TRBV3-1/TRBV3-2	CASSQWDRGRGYTF	TGTGCCAGCAGCCAATGGGACAGGGGCCGGGGCTACACCTTC
NA	TRBJ2-3	NA	TRBV6-1	CASSGGTGLITDTQYF	TGTGCCAGCAGTGGGGGGACTGGGTTGATTACAGATACGCAGTATTTT
NA	TRBJ1-1	NA	TRBV5-1	CASSYARVGTEAFF	TGCGCCAGCAGCTATGCTAGAGTGGGCACTGAAGCTTTCTTT
NA	TRBJ1-4	NA	TRBV7-2	CASSRNPVTNEKLFF	TGTGCCAGCAGTCGTAACCCTGTAACTAATGAAAAACTGTTTTTT
NA	TRBJ2-1	NA	TRBV7-3	CASSLRRSHEQFF	TGTGCCAGCAGCTTAAGAAGGAGCCATGAGCAGTTCTTC
NA	TRBJ1-2	NA	TRBV6-5	CASSLLYGGRDGYTF	TGTGCCAGCAGTCTACTGTACGGGGGGCGAGATGGCTACACCTTC
NA	TRBJ1-2	NA	TRBV27	CASSSTGKSDGYTF	TGTGCCAGCAGTTCGACAGGAAAATCGGATGGCTACACCTTC
NA	TRBJ1-1	NA	TRBV3-1/TRBV3-2	CASSQEGYTEAFF	TGTGCCAGCAGCCAAGAGGGTTACACTGAAGCTTTCTTT
NA	TRBJ2-1	many	TRBV9	CASSPLSSNEQFF	TGTGCCAGCAGCCCCCTCAGCTCCAATGAGCAGTTCTTC
TRBD1	TRBJ2-7	NA	TRBV3-1/TRBV3-2	CASSPRQGIGTQYF	TGTGCCAGCAGCCCTCGACAGGGGATCGGGACGCAGTACTTC
TRBD1	TRBJ1-5	NA	TRBV6-1	CASSARDAGGTQPQHF	TGTGCCAGCAGTGCCCGAGACGCAGGGGGCACTCAGCCCCAGCATTTT
TRBD1	TRBJ1-1	NA	TRBV6-4	CASSDGTGEAFF	TGTGCCAGCAGTGATGGGACAGGAGAAGCTTTCTTT
NA	TRBJ1-5	once	TRBV19	CASSIEDSNQPQHF	TGTGCCAGTAGTATAGAGGATAGCAATCAGCCCCAGCATTTT
TRBD1	TRBJ2-7	NA	TRBV30	CAWKSGQGYEQYF	TGTGCCTGGAAATCAGGACAGGGCTACGAGCAGTACTTC
NA	TRBJ2-7	few	TRBV12-3/TRBV12-4	CASRQRSYEQYF	TGTGCCAGCCGACAACGCTCCTACGAGCAGTACTTC
TRBD1	TRBJ2-2	NA	TRBV7-9	CASTPGQGHTGELFF	TGTGCCAGCACCCCTGGACAGGGCCACACCGGGGAGCTGTTTTTT
NA	TRBJ1-2	NA	TRBV6-4	CASSEGVSYGYTF	TGTGCCAGCAGTGAAGGGGTTTCCTATGGCTACACCTTC
NA	TRBJ1-2	NA	TRBV5-1	CASSLDNYGYTF	TGCGCCAGCAGCTTGGACAACTATGGCTACACCTTC
TRBD1	TRBJ1-2	NA	TRBV5-6	CASSPTGIYGYTF	TGTGCCAGCAGCCCGACAGGGATCTATGGCTACACCTTC
NA	TRBJ1-2	NA	TRBV7-9	CASSFSGPANYGYTF	TGTGCCAGCAGCTTCTCGGGCCCTGCTAACTATGGCTACACCTTC
NA	TRBJ1-1	NA	TRBV5-6	CASSWTENTEAFF	TGTGCCAGCAGCTGGACAGAGAACACTGAAGCTTTCTTT
NA	TRBJ2-7	NA	TRBV11-2	CASSLGTRTYEQYF	TGTGCCAGCAGCTTAGGTACCCGGACCTACGAGCAGTACTTC
NA	TRBJ2-3	NA	TRBV25-1	CASSEAAPPQYF	TGTGCCAGCAGTGAGGCGGCCCCTCCGCAGTATTTT
NA	TRBJ1-5	NA	TRBV12-3/TRBV12-4	CASKGGGQPQHF	TGTGCCAGCAAAGGGGGTGGACAGCCCCAGCATTTT
TRBD1	TRBJ1-3	NA	TRBV30	CAWDRDGNTIYF	TGTGCCTGGGACAGGGATGGAAACACCATATATTTT
NA	TRBJ1-3	NA	TRBV5-1	CASSRGVGNTIYF	TGCGCCAGCAGCCGGGGTGTTGGAAACACCATATATTTT
NA	TRBJ2-3	NA	TRBV7-9	CASSLVGTDTQYF	TGTGCCAGCAGCTTAGTGGGCACAGATACGCAGTATTTT
NA	TRBJ2-7	once	TRBV6-5	CASSYGFEQYF	TGTGCCAGCAGTTACGGGTTCGAGCAGTACTTC
TRBD2	TRBJ2-7	NA	TRBV7-2	CASSFGLAGIYEQYF	TGTGCCAGCAGCTTCGGACTAGCGGGCATTTACGAGCAGTACTTC
TRBD1	TRBJ1-2	NA	TRBV2	CASEGRRQGVNGYTF	TGTGCCAGCGAGGGGAGGAGACAGGGAGTCAATGGCTACACCTTC
NA	TRBJ1-3	NA	TRBV20-1	CSATQGNTIYF	TGCAGTGCTACCCAGGGGAACACCATATATTTT
NA	TRBJ1-4	NA	TRBV6-5	CAKSRTERGEKLFF	TGTGCCAAGAGTCGGACGGAGCGAGGTGAAAAACTGTTTTTT
NA	TRBJ1-6	NA	TRBV6-5	CASRSERSYNSPLHF	TGTGCCAGCCGAAGCGAACGCTCCTATAATTCACCCCTCCACTTT
NA	TRBJ1-3	NA	TRBV18	CASSPAGPSSGNTIYF	TGTGCCAGCTCACCAGCGGGGCCAAGCTCTGGAAACACCATATATTTT
NA	TRBJ1-2	NA	TRBV3-1/TRBV3-2	CASSQVQGRDGYTF	TGTGCCAGCAGCCAGGTGCAGGGGAGGGATGGCTACACCTTC
NA	TRBJ1-2	NA	TRBV23-1	CASSTTGNYGYTF	TGCGCCAGCAGCACTACAGGGAACTATGGCTACACCTTC
NA	TRBJ1-1	once	TRBV3-1/TRBV3-2	CASSQEEGSGAFF	TGTGCCAGCAGCCAAGAAGAAGGATCCGGAGCTTTCTTT
NA	TRBJ2-7	NA	TRBV5-5	CASSFDAQGLGPPYEQYF	TGTGCCAGCAGCTTTGACGCTCAAGGGTTGGGACCCCCCTACGAGCAGTACTTC
TRBD1	TRBJ2-7	NA	TRBV2	CASGDRDYRREQYF	TGTGCCAGCGGGGACAGGGACTATCGGCGCGAGCAGTACTTC